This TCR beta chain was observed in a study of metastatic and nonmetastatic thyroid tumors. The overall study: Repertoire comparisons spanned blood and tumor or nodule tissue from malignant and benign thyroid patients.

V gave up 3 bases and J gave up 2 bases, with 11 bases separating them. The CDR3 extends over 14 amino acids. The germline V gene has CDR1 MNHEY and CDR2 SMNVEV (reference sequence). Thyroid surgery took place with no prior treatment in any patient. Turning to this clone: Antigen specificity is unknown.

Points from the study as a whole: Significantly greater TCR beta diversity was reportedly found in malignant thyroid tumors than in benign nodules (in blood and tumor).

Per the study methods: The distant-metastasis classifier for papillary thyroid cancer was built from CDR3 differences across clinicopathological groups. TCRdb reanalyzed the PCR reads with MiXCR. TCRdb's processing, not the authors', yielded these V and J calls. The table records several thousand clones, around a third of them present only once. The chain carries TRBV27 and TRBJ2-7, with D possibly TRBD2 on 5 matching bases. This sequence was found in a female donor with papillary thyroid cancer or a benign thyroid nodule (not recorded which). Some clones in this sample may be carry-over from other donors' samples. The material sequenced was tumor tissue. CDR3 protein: CASSFQADAYEQYF. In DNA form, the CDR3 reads TGTGCCAGCAGTTTTCAAGCGGATGCCTACGAGCAGTACTTC.